One sample yielded the 16 T cell receptor beta chains listed below, sequenced in a study of blood T cell repertoires in COVID-19. Libraries were prepared by immunoSEQ multiplex PCR; TCRdb keeps only in-frame clonotypes and omits some of them. The sample has approximately 290,000 clones, around nine tenths seen once; the top ten hold about 0.8%. Sequencing was carried out using peripheral blood. The source is a man aged 25-45 years with acute or convalescent COVID-19.

The V gene is TRBV6-2 or TRBV6-3, the J gene TRBJ2-7; perhaps TRBD1 as D (6 bases). Trimming shortened V by 0 bases and J by 3 bases, and 9 bases separated the two germline ends. Germline CDR1 reads MNHEY; CDR2 reads SVGEGT. The CDR3 runs 14 residues. The chain's CDR3 is CASSYSTGNYEQYF. The CDR3 DNA is TGTGCCAGCAGTTACTCTACAGGGAACTACGAGCAGTACTTC.

This chain connects TRBV15 to TRBJ2-6; 11 nucleotides agree with TRBD1. The V segment lost 1 base and the J segment 3 bases; nucleotides outside the gene matches: 5. The germline CDR1 and CDR2 sequences are LNHNV and YYDKDF (reference sequence). The CDR3 runs 18 residues. The CDR3 DNA sequence: TGTGCCACCAGCAGAGGGCAGGACAGGGGGCTTGGGGCCAACGTCCTGACTTTC. Amino acids: CATSRGQDRGLGANVLTF.

The chain uses TRBV3-1 (or the pseudogene TRBV3-2) and TRBJ2-1; D is perhaps TRBD2 (7 bases). This CDR3 contains 17 residues. Trimming cost V 0 bases and J 5 bases, with 17 bases left between them. Germline CDR1 reads LGHDT; CDR2 reads YNNKEL (reference sequence). In nucleotides, the CDR3 is TGTGCCAGCAGCCAAGATCCCAACGGGGGGCCGAACAATGAGCAGTTCTTC. Amino acids: CASSQDPNGGPNNEQFF.

This chain connects TRBV19 to TRBJ1-3; 7 bases match TRBD1. The ends lost 3 bases at V and 4 bases at J; junction bases unmatched: 3. The germline CDR1 and CDR2 sequences are LNHDA and SQIVND (reference sequence). This CDR3 spans 14 amino acids. DNA of the CDR3: TGTGCCAGTAGTATGGGGACAGTCGGAAACACCATATATTTT. Translation gives CASSMGTVGNTIYF.

This sequence joins TRBV28 and TRBJ1-5; TRBD1 is a possible D gene (6 bases). Per the germline V gene, CDR1 is MDHEN and CDR2 is SYDVKM. V lost 6 bases to trimming and J lost 6 bases, with 21 bases between them. The CDR3 length is 16 residues. The CDR3 is CASRTPGGARSQPQHF. The CDR3 region has the DNA TGTGCCAGCAGAACCCCGGGGGGGGCGCGTAGTCAGCCCCAGCATTTT.

V is TRBV27 and J is TRBJ2-1, with 9 bases matching TRBD1. The germline V gene encodes CDR1 MNHEY and CDR2 SMNVEV (reference sequence). V lost 9 bases, J lost 4 bases, and 7 bases stayed unmatched. This CDR3 is 14 amino acids long. In DNA, the CDR3 is TGTGCCAGTAGGGGGACAGGGTCGTACAATGAGCAGTTCTTC. Its protein product is CASRGTGSYNEQFF.

This chain connects TRBV7-9 to TRBJ2-1; no firm D call. Germline lookup yields CDR1 SEHNR and CDR2 FQNEAQ (reference sequence). The V gene lost 3 bases and the J gene lost 7 bases, with 7 bases spanning the gap. CDR3 size: 12 residues. Here the CDR3 DNA reads TGTGCCAGCAGCTTTTCAGGTAATGAGCAGTTCTTC. Translated: CASSFSGNEQFF.

The chain employs TRBV6-1 and TRBJ2-3, with a weak D call TRBD2 (6 bases). Germline values: CDR1 MNHNS, CDR2 SASEGT. The length of the CDR3 is 15 residues. Trimming left V 3 bases short and J 1 base short, with 11 bases between. The CDR3 loop is CASSDRAGRTDTQYF. The CDR3 DNA reads as TGTGCCAGCAGTGACAGGGCGGGACGCACAGATACGCAGTATTTT.

The chain has TRBV20-1 and TRBJ2-3, with 13 positions matching TRBD2. Germline V CDR1 and CDR2: DFQATT, SNEGSKA (reference sequence). The V segment lost 6 bases and the J segment 3 bases; nucleotides outside the gene matches: 9. There are 16 residues in the CDR3. The CDR3 sequence is CSASRLAGGRTDTQYF. The CDR3 nucleotides are TGCAGTGCGAGTAGACTAGCGGGGGGCCGGACAGATACGCAGTATTTT.

V gene TRBV28 combines with J gene TRBJ2-1; D remains unclear. The germline CDR1 and CDR2 sequences are MDHEN and SYDVKM. CDR3 length: 12 amino acids. Trimming cost V 3 bases and J 6 bases, with 6 bases left between them. This CDR3 reads CASSLNFNEQFF. CDR3 nucleotides: TGTGCCAGCAGTTTGAACTTCAATGAGCAGTTCTTC.

The V and J genes are TRBV6-5 and TRBJ1-2; D possibly corresponds to TRBD1 (5 bases). The CDR3 spans 14 residues. Trimming removed 5 bases from V and 8 bases from J, with 18 bases in between. The germline V gene has CDR1 MNHEY and CDR2 SVGAGI. Here the CDR3 reads CASSPLGDYWGYTF. CDR3 DNA sequence: TGTGCCAGCAGTCCTCTCGGGGACTATTGGGGCTACACCTTC.

There are a few counts of this clone. The chain joins TRBV19 to TRBJ2-2, with TRBD1 identical over 8 bases. Trimming at V came to 5 bases and at J to 7 bases, leaving 6 bases not matched to a gene. The length of the CDR3 is 14 residues. Germline CDR1 LNHDA, CDR2 SQIVND (reference sequence). CDR3 sequence reads: CASSAQGAGGELFF. DNA for the CDR3: TGTGCCAGTAGTGCTCAGGGGGCGGGCGGGGAGCTGTTTTTT.

This chain connects TRBV3-1 (or the pseudogene TRBV3-2) to TRBJ2-7; 7 bases agree with TRBD2. The CDR3 has 16 amino acids. The V gene end was trimmed by 3 bases and the J gene end by 1 base; junction bases not matched to a gene: 9. The V gene's germline CDR1 is LGHDT and CDR2 YNNKEL (reference sequence). DNA for the CDR3: TGTGCCAGCAGCCATTATGGTAGCGGGTATTCCTACGAGCAGTACTTC. It yields the protein CASSHYGSGYSYEQYF.

The rearrangement uses TRBV2 and TRBJ1-1, with 9 bases fitting TRBD1. The CDR3 has 15 residues. After removal of 7 bases from V and 4 bases from J, the junction contained 10 bases not matched to a gene. Germline V gene lookup returns CDR1 SNHLY and CDR2 FYNNEI. The CDR3 DNA reads TGTGCCAGCAATTGGGACAGGGACGTGGGCACTGAAGCTTTCTTT. Its protein product is CASNWDRDVGTEAFF.

The V call is TRBV9, the J call TRBJ1-4; D is perhaps TRBD1 (6 bases). This CDR3 is built from 13 residues. Trimming took off 3 bases at V and 8 bases at J, with 11 bases between the two ends. In germline, CDR1 is SGDLS, CDR2 YYNGEE. The DNA of the CDR3 is TGTGCCAGCAGCGGAGGGGGTAGGGAAAAACTGTTTTTT. This gives the protein CASSGGGREKLFF.

V and J are TRBV3-1 (or the pseudogene TRBV3-2) and TRBJ1-1; D remains ambiguous. Trimming took 6 bases from V and 8 from J, leaving 19 bases between them. The CDR3 loop spans 14 amino acids. Germline CDR1 and CDR2: LGHDT and YNNKEL (reference sequence). Here the CDR3 reads CASSRSETGTEAFF. CDR3 DNA: TGTGCCAGCAGTCGGTCTGAGACGGGAACAGAAGCTTTCTTT.